This is a list of T cell receptor beta chains from one sample in a study of a mutant IDH1 vaccine in newly diagnosed glioma. Assay: immunoSEQ multiplex PCR; the TCRdb copy retains only in-frame clones and omits some. In the table there are tens of thousands of clones, approximately 80% of which are singletons. The antigens for these receptors are not known. This specimen consisted of PBMCs, obtained from a glioma patient whose treatment included an IDH1 peptide vaccine. The source of these receptors is a man in his thirties or forties with glioma. The CDR3 runs from the conserved cysteine through the conserved F or W. Each record gives: D gene, clone size, J gene, V gene, CDR3 DNA, CDR3 protein. D genes are given only for firm matches. A clone size is listed for some rows: how often the clone was seen (once, few, many), or a class if it is expanded.

d_call: .
clone_size: .
j_call: TRBJ1-5
v_call: TRBV18
cdr3_nt: TGTGCCAGCTCACCACCGGTCGGACAGCCCCAGCATTTT
cdr3_aa: CASSPPVGQPQHF

d_call: TRBD1
clone_size: .
j_call: TRBJ2-7
v_call: TRBV6-1
cdr3_nt: TGTGCCAGCAGTCCTCGACAGGGCCACGAGCAGTACTTC
cdr3_aa: CASSPRQGHEQYF

d_call: .
clone_size: .
j_call: TRBJ2-7
v_call: TRBV27
cdr3_nt: TGTGCCAGCAGTCGGGACTGGGGGAGCACCTACGAGCAGTACTTC
cdr3_aa: CASSRDWGSTYEQYF

d_call: .
clone_size: .
j_call: TRBJ1-6
v_call: TRBV10-3
cdr3_nt: TGTGCCATCAGTGAGTCCGGGACGCCAAGTTCACCCCTCCACTTT
cdr3_aa: CAISESGTPSSPLHF

d_call: .
clone_size: .
j_call: TRBJ2-6
v_call: TRBV28
cdr3_nt: TGTGCCAGCAGTTTCCGGGGATCTGGGGCCAACGTCCTGACTTTC
cdr3_aa: CASSFRGSGANVLTF

d_call: .
clone_size: once
j_call: TRBJ1-4
v_call: TRBV6-5
cdr3_nt: TGTGCCAGCAGGCGACAGAGTGGAGAAAAACTGTTTTTT
cdr3_aa: CASRRQSGEKLFF

d_call: .
clone_size: .
j_call: TRBJ1-4
v_call: TRBV7-2
cdr3_nt: TGTGCCAGCAGCTTAGAGGGGGGCAGTACGAAAAAACTGTTTTTT
cdr3_aa: CASSLEGGSTKKLFF

d_call: .
clone_size: once
j_call: TRBJ1-6
v_call: TRBV28
cdr3_nt: TGTGCCAGCGCCGTCGATCGGGATTCACCCCTCCACTTT
cdr3_aa: CASAVDRDSPLHF

d_call: .
clone_size: .
j_call: TRBJ1-2
v_call: TRBV2
cdr3_nt: TGTGCCAGCAGTGCAAACTATGGCTACACCTTC
cdr3_aa: CASSANYGYTF

d_call: .
clone_size: .
j_call: TRBJ2-6
v_call: TRBV5-6
cdr3_nt: TGTGCCAGCAGCTGGCAGGGGAGGGCCAACGTCCTGACTTTC
cdr3_aa: CASSWQGRANVLTF

d_call: .
clone_size: .
j_call: TRBJ1-5
v_call: TRBV21-1
cdr3_nt: TGTGCCAGCAGCCCCCAAGTTCGAGGGGGATCTCAGCCCCAGCATTTT
cdr3_aa: CASSPQVRGGSQPQHF

d_call: .
clone_size: .
j_call: TRBJ2-1
v_call: TRBV11-2
cdr3_nt: TGTGCCAGCAGCTTAGACAGGGGAAATGAGCAGTTCTTC
cdr3_aa: CASSLDRGNEQFF

d_call: TRBD1
clone_size: once
j_call: TRBJ1-2
v_call: TRBV6-5
cdr3_nt: TGTGCCAGCAGTTTAGGGGGCGCGGGTTATGGCTACACCTTC
cdr3_aa: CASSLGGAGYGYTF

d_call: .
clone_size: .
j_call: TRBJ2-3
v_call: TRBV6-4
cdr3_nt: TGTGCCAGCAGTGCCACCAAGGACAGTTCCACAGATACGCAGTATTTT
cdr3_aa: CASSATKDSSTDTQYF

d_call: .
clone_size: .
j_call: TRBJ1-2
v_call: TRBV15
cdr3_nt: TGTGCCACCAGCAGGATCGACAGTAGAGCCCACTATGGCTACACCTTC
cdr3_aa: CATSRIDSRAHYGYTF

d_call: .
clone_size: .
j_call: TRBJ2-7
v_call: TRBV6-5
cdr3_nt: TGTGCCAGCAGTTACGGCGTAGGGTCCTACGAGCAGTACTTC
cdr3_aa: CASSYGVGSYEQYF

d_call: TRBD2
clone_size: .
j_call: TRBJ2-3
v_call: TRBV28
cdr3_nt: TGTGCCAGCAGTTTACGGGGGGGCACAGATACGCAGTATTTT
cdr3_aa: CASSLRGGTDTQYF

d_call: .
clone_size: .
j_call: TRBJ1-5
v_call: TRBV6-5
cdr3_nt: TGTGCCAGCAGGCCCGGGACACTCAATCAGCCCCAGCATTTT
cdr3_aa: CASRPGTLNQPQHF

d_call: .
clone_size: .
j_call: TRBJ1-1
v_call: TRBV28
cdr3_nt: TGTGCCAGCAGTCCTCAGGCAAGGGGAACTGAAGCTTTCTTT
cdr3_aa: CASSPQARGTEAFF

d_call: .
clone_size: .
j_call: TRBJ1-1
v_call: TRBV7-2
cdr3_nt: TGTGCCAGCAGCTTAGCGTACGGACCCTGGGCTTTCTTT
cdr3_aa: CASSLAYGPWAFF

d_call: .
clone_size: .
j_call: TRBJ1-2
v_call: TRBV28
cdr3_nt: TGTGCCAGCAGTTTACGGCAGGGTGATGGCTACACCTTC
cdr3_aa: CASSLRQGDGYTF

d_call: .
clone_size: .
j_call: TRBJ1-5
v_call: TRBV7-8
cdr3_nt: TGTGCCAGCAGCTTAAGAGGGGGAAATCAGCCCCAGCATTTT
cdr3_aa: CASSLRGGNQPQHF

d_call: .
clone_size: .
j_call: TRBJ1-1
v_call: TRBV6-5
cdr3_nt: TGTGCCAGCAGAGCAGGGTACGAGAACACTGAAGCTTTCTTT
cdr3_aa: CASRAGYENTEAFF

d_call: .
clone_size: few
j_call: TRBJ1-1
v_call: TRBV28
cdr3_nt: TGTGCCAGCAGTTTCGGGCTGAACACTGAAGCTTTCTTT
cdr3_aa: CASSFGLNTEAFF

d_call: .
clone_size: .
j_call: TRBJ1-5
v_call: TRBV6-5
cdr3_nt: TGTGCCAGCACCAACGGGGGAGAACGTCAGCCCCAGCATTTT
cdr3_aa: CASTNGGERQPQHF

d_call: .
clone_size: .
j_call: TRBJ1-1
v_call: TRBV27
cdr3_nt: TGTGCCAGCAGTCTAGATCGGACGCGGACTGAAGCTTTCTTT
cdr3_aa: CASSLDRTRTEAFF

d_call: TRBD1
clone_size: .
j_call: TRBJ2-7
v_call: TRBV11-2
cdr3_nt: TGTGCCAGCAGCTTAGATCGATTTCGGACAGGGTCCTACGAGCAGTACTTC
cdr3_aa: CASSLDRFRTGSYEQYF

d_call: TRBD1
clone_size: .
j_call: TRBJ2-5
v_call: TRBV19
cdr3_nt: TGTGCCAGTAGTAAGGACAGGAAAGAGACCCAGTACTTC
cdr3_aa: CASSKDRKETQYF

d_call: .
clone_size: .
j_call: TRBJ2-7
v_call: TRBV28
cdr3_nt: TGTGCCACCACGACTAAGGGCTCCTACGAGCAGTACTTC
cdr3_aa: CATTTKGSYEQYF

d_call: .
clone_size: .
j_call: TRBJ2-3
v_call: TRBV5-1
cdr3_nt: TGCGCCAGCAGCCTGTCGGCTAGCACAGATACGCAGTATTTT
cdr3_aa: CASSLSASTDTQYF